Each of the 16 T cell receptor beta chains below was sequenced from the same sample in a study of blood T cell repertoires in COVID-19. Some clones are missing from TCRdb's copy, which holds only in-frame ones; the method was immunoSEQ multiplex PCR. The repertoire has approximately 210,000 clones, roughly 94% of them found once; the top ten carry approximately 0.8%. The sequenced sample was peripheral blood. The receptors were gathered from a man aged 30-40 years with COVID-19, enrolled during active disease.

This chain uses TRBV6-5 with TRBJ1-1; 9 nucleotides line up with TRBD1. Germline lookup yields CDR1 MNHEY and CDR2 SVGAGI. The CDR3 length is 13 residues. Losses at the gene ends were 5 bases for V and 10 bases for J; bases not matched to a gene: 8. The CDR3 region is CASSPEPDRGAFF. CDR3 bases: TGTGCCAGCAGTCCAGAGCCGGACAGGGGAGCTTTCTTT.

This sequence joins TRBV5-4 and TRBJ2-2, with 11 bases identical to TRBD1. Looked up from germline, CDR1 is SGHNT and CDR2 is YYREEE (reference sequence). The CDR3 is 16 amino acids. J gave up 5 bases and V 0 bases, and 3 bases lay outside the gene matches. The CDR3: CASSLGTGGSTGELFF. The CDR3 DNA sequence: TGTGCCAGCAGCTTGGGGACAGGGGGCTCTACCGGGGAGCTGTTTTTT.

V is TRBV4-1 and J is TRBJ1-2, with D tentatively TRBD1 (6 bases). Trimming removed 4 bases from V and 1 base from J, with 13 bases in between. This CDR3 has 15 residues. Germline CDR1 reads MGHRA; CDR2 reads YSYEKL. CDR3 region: CASSPPGQRNYGYTF. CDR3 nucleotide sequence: TGCGCCAGCAGCCCCCCAGGACAGCGTAACTATGGCTACACCTTC.

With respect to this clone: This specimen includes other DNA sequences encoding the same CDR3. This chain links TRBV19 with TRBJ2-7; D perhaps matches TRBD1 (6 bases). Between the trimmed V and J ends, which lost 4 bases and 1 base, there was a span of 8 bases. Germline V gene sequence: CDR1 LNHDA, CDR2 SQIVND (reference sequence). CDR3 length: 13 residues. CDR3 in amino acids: CASSRDTSYEQYF. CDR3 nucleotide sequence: TGTGCCAGTAGTAGGGACACATCCTACGAGCAGTACTTC.

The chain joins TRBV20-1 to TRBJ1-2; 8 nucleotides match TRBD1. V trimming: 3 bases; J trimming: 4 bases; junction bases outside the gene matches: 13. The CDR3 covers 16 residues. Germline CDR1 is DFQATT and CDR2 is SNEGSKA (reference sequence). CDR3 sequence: CSASIRGQGAGYGYTF. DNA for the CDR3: TGCAGTGCTAGTATCCGGGGGCAGGGGGCGGGCTATGGCTACACCTTC.

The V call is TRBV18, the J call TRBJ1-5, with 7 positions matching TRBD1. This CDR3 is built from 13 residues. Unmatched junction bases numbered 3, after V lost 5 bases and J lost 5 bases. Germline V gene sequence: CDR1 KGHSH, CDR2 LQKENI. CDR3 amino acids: CASSTGEDQPQHF. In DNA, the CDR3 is TGTGCCAGCTCAACAGGGGAGGATCAGCCCCAGCATTTT.

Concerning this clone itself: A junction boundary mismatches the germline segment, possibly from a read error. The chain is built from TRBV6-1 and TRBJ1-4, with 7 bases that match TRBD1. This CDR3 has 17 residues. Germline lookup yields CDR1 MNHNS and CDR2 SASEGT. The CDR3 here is CASRDRAGLGGNEKLFF. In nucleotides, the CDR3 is TGTGCCAGCCGTGACAGGGCAGGGCTAGGGGGCAATGAAAAACTGTTTTTT.

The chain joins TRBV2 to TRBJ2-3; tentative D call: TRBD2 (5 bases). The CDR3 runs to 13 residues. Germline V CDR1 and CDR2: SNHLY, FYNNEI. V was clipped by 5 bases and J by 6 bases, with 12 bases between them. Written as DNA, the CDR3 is TGTGCCAGCAGTCCGACTACCTCGGATACGCAGTATTTT. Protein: CASSPTTSDTQYF. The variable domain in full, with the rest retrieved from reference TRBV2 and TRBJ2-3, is EPEVTQTPSHQVTQMGQEVILRCVPISNHLYFYWYRQILGQKVEFLVSFYNNEISEKSEIFDDQFSVERPDGSNFTLKIRSTKLEDSAMYFCASSPTTSDTQYFGPGTRLTVL.

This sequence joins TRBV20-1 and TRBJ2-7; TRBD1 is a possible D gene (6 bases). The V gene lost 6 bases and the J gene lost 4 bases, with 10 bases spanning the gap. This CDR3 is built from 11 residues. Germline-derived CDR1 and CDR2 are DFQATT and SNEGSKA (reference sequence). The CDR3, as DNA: TGCAGTGCAGGGACACCTTACGAGCAGTACTTC. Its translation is CSAGTPYEQYF.

The CDR3 sequence is CASSELGTENTEAFF. CDR3 DNA: TGCGCCAGCAGTGAGCTGGGGACAGAGAACACTGAAGCTTTCTTT. The rearrangement joins TRBV10-2 to TRBJ1-1; 7 positions agree with TRBD1. The CDR3 consists of 15 residues. The J segment lost 1 base and the V segment lost 2 bases, leaving 4 bases of the junction unmatched. Germline CDR1 reads WSHSY; CDR2 reads SAAADI.

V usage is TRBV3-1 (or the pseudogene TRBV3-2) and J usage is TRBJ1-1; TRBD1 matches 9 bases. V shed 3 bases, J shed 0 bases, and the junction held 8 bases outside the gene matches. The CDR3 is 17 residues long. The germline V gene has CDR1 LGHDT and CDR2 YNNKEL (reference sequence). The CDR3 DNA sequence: TGTGCCAGCAGCCAGGAAACAGGGGGCCGAATGAACACTGAAGCTTTCTTT. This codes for CASSQETGGRMNTEAFF.

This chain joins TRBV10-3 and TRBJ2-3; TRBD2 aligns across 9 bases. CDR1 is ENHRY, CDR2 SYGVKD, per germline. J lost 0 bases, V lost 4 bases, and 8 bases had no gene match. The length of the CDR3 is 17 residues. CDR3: CAISGSPAGGSTDTQYF. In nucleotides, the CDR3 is TGTGCCATCAGTGGATCCCCTGCGGGGGGGAGCACAGATACGCAGTATTTT.

CDR3 amino acids: CASSLEGRMNTEAFF. The CDR3 bases are TGTGCCAGCAGCTTAGAGGGCAGAATGAACACTGAAGCTTTCTTT. The chain carries TRBV11-2 and TRBJ1-1; D gene ambiguous. This CDR3 has 15 residues. V dropped 0 bases and J dropped 0 bases, with 8 bases sitting between them. Germline-derived CDR1 and CDR2 are SGHAT and FQNNGV. The whole variable domain, remainder taken from reference TRBV11-2 and TRBJ1-1, is EAGVAQSPRYKIIEKRQSVAFWCNPISGHATLYWYQQILGQGPKLLIQFQNNGVVDDSQLPKDRFSAERLKGVDSTLKIQPAKLEDSAVYLCASSLEGRMNTEAFFGQGTRLTVV.

CDR3 region: CATSVEENTEAFF. The DNA for the CDR3 is TGTGCCACCAGCGTAGAAGAGAACACTGAAGCTTTCTTT. The J gene is TRBJ1-1, the V gene TRBV15; D not resolved. The CDR3 extends over 13 amino acids. The germline V gene has CDR1 LNHNV and CDR2 YYDKDF (reference sequence). Trimming left V 5 bases short and J 1 base short, with 8 bases between.

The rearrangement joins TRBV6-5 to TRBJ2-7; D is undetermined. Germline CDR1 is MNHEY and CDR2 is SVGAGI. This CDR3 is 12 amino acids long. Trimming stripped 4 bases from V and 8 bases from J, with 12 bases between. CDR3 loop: CASSSNTVQQYF. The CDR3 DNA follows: TGTGCCAGCAGTTCCAATACAGTTCAGCAGTACTTC.

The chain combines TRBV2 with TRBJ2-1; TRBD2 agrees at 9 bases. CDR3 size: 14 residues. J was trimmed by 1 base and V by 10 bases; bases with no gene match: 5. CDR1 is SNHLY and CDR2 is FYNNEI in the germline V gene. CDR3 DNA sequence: TGTGCCACACGCGGGGGGGAATCCTACAATGAGCAGTTCTTC. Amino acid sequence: CATRGGESYNEQFF.